What follows are 19 T cell receptor beta chains derived from one specimen sequenced in a study of T-cell reconstitution after alpha-beta-depleted transplantation in children. The authors prepared the TCRbeta library with unique molecular identifiers. TCRdb itself ran the PCR reads through MiXCR, one entry per CDR3 protein. Among 900,000 or so distinct CDR3 sequences listed, about 16% were seen once. Sequences were derived from PBMCs, mostly from graft donor cells, sampled 360 days after TCRalphabeta/CD19-depleted stem cell transplant. The source of these receptors is a male patient between 10 and 17 years old who had a stem cell transplant for acute lymphoblastic leukemia, so the T cells may come from the graft donor.

V usage is TRBV10-2 and J usage is TRBJ2-7, with 9 bases lining up with TRBD2. Trimming took 3 bases from V and 4 from J; bases not matched to a gene: 10. Germline assignment: CDR1 WSHSY and CDR2 SAAADI. The length of the CDR3 is 16 residues. The CDR3 loop is CASSDPGASGKYEQYF. The CDR3 coding sequence is TGCGCCAGCAGTGACCCAGGGGCTAGCGGGAAATACGAGCAGTACTTC.

The chain carries TRBV7-3 and TRBJ2-3; possibly TRBD2 for D (7 bases). The CDR3 extends over 18 amino acids. CDR1 and CDR2 (germline): SGHTA, FQGTGA. V lost 2 bases and J lost 3, with 21 bases in between. DNA for the CDR3: TGTGCCAGCAGCTTACCCGGGACAAGGGAGGGTCGGACAGATACGCAGTATTTT. This translates into CASSLPGTREGRTDTQYF.

The rearrangement uses TRBV24-1 and TRBJ2-1; 9 bases map to TRBD2. Losses at the gene ends were 12 bases for V and 5 bases for J; bases not matched to a gene: 10. The germline CDR1 and CDR2 sequences are KGHDR and SFDVKD. The CDR3 is made up of 14 amino acids. CDR3 region: CALFSGRHHNEQFF. The CDR3 coding sequence is TGTGCCCTTTTTAGCGGGAGACACCACAATGAGCAGTTCTTC.

This clonotype was recorded a few times. The genes are TRBV11-2 and TRBJ1-2, with D uncertain. There are 13 residues in the CDR3. The V end was cut by 0 bases, the J end by 3 bases, with 5 bases between. Germline assignment: CDR1 SGHAT and CDR2 FQNNGV. DNA for the CDR3: TGTGCCAGCAGCTTAGATTTCGACTATGGCTACACCTTC. Translating gives CASSLDFDYGYTF.

The chain uses TRBV12-3 or TRBV12-4 and TRBJ2-3, with D possibly being TRBD1 (6 bases). V dropped 4 bases and J dropped 0 bases, with 17 bases sitting between them. This CDR3 has 17 amino acids. The CDR3 bases are TGTGCCAGCAGTTCGTTACAACAGGGTCCTAGCACAGATACGCAGTATTTT. It translates to CASSSLQQGPSTDTQYF.

The table lists this clonotype with a few counts. This sequence joins TRBV18 and TRBJ2-1; D could derive from TRBD1 or TRBD2 (5 bases each). The CDR3 is made up of 16 amino acids. Between the trimmed V and J ends, which lost 2 bases and 9 bases, there was a span of 20 bases. Germline V lookup: CDR1 KGHSH, CDR2 LQKENI. CDR3 sequence reads: CASSPLQDGTGVEQFF. The DNA of the CDR3 is TGTGCCAGCTCACCATTACAGGATGGGACCGGGGTTGAGCAGTTCTTC.

The V and J genes are TRBV2 and TRBJ2-3, with D unclear. Trimming cost V 4 bases and J 4 bases, with 9 bases left between them. CDR3 length equals 13 residues. Germline V gene data show CDR1 as SNHLY and CDR2 as FYNNEI. The CDR3 sequence: CASSGAASDTQYF. For the CDR3, the DNA is TGTGCCAGCAGTGGGGCAGCTTCAGATACGCAGTATTTT.

This chain links TRBV5-6 with TRBJ2-3; no firm D call. The CDR3 is made up of 14 amino acids. Trimming removed 1 base from V and 2 bases from J, with 8 bases in between. Germline V gene lookup returns CDR1 SGHDT and CDR2 YYEEEE. CDR3 nucleotides: TGTGCCAGCAGCTTGTTACAGTCCACAGATACGCAGTATTTT. Its translation: CASSLLQSTDTQYF.

This clonotype has just a few counts. The chain has TRBV12-3 or TRBV12-4 and TRBJ2-5; D not certain. V lost 8 bases to trimming and J lost 1 base, with 17 bases between them. The CDR3 length is 15 residues. The CDR3 loop is CASAPGRLPQETQYF. The CDR3 coding sequence is TGTGCCAGCGCCCCCGGGCGTCTGCCCCAAGAGACCCAGTACTTC.

Ten or more counts support this clonotype. This chain uses TRBV12-3 or TRBV12-4 with TRBJ2-7, with 9 nucleotides matching TRBD1. This CDR3 is built from 14 residues. The J segment lost 2 bases and the V segment lost 3 bases, leaving 2 bases of the junction unmatched. The CDR3 DNA sequence: TGTGCCAGCAGTTTTGGGACAGGGCCCTACGAGCAGTACTTC. It specifies CASSFGTGPYEQYF.

This clonotype was picked up a small number of times. V gene TRBV5-1 combines with J gene TRBJ2-5; 9 bases match TRBD1. Trimming cost V 2 bases and J 5 bases; bases outside gene matches: 7. Germline V lookup: CDR1 SGHRS, CDR2 YFSETQ. CDR3 length: 15 residues. In DNA, the CDR3 is TGCGCCAGCAGCTTACGGACAGGGGTTGGGGAGACCCAGTACTTC. This codes for CASSLRTGVGETQYF. Together with reference TRBV5-1 and TRBJ2-5, the CDR3 gives the full variable domain: KAGVTQTPRYLIKTRGQQVTLSCSPISGHRSVSWYQQTPGQGLQFLFEYFSETQRNKGNFPGRFSGRQFSNSRSEMNVSTLELGDSALYLCASSLRTGVGETQYFGPGTRLLVL.

This clonotype was detected once. V usage is TRBV18 and J usage is TRBJ1-2, with TRBD1 matching over 8 bases. The CDR3 sequence is 14 residues long. The ends lost 3 bases at V and 9 bases at J; junction bases unmatched: 9. Germline loops: CDR1 KGHSH, CDR2 LQKENI. CDR3: CASSPDRADFSYTF. Here the CDR3 DNA reads TGTGCCAGCTCACCGGACAGGGCTGATTTCAGCTACACCTTC.

The rearrangement links TRBV29-1 to TRBJ2-1; no clear D gene. V was shortened by 4 bases and J by 5 bases, with 9 bases between the two germline ends. The CDR3 runs 12 residues. The germline V gene encodes CDR1 SQVTM and CDR2 ANQGSEA. CDR3 residues: CSVGPFNNEQFF. As DNA, the CDR3 is TGCAGCGTTGGACCCTTTAACAATGAGCAGTTCTTC.

This clonotype was observed a handful of times. V gene TRBV29-1 combines with J gene TRBJ1-1; 7 bases align to TRBD1. J lost 0 bases, V lost 4 bases, and 5 bases had no gene match. Germline-derived CDR1 and CDR2 are SQVTM and ANQGSEA. The CDR3 sequence is 14 residues long. DNA for the CDR3: TGCAGCGTTGCAGGGGGTCCTTTGAACACTGAAGCTTTCTTT. Translating it yields CSVAGGPLNTEAFF.

In nucleotides, the CDR3 is TGTGCCAGCAGCCAAGACCCCAGGACAGGGAGCTTTGGTAGCACAGATACGCAGTATTTT. As protein: CASSQDPRTGSFGSTDTQYF. The chain couples TRBV3-1 to TRBJ2-3; TRBD1 matches 8 bases. The CDR3 extends over 20 amino acids. The germline gives CDR1 LGHDT, CDR2 YNNKEL (reference sequence). J gave up 0 bases and V 0 bases, and 14 bases lay outside the gene matches.

This clonotype was picked up a small number of times. In nucleotides, the CDR3 is TGTGCCACCAGTTCGGACAGATCTGGGGCCAACGTCCTGACTTTC. It is translated as CATSSDRSGANVLTF. The rearrangement joins TRBV15 to TRBJ2-6, with D perhaps TRBD1 (6 bases). Germline CDR1 LNHNV, CDR2 YYDKDF (reference sequence). The CDR3 loop spans 15 amino acids. V was shortened by 6 bases and J by 1 base, with 10 bases between the two germline ends. Combining the CDR3 with reference TRBV15 and TRBJ2-6 gives the whole variable domain DAMVIQNPRYQVTQFGKPVTLSCSQTLNHNVMYWYQQKSSQAPKLLFHYYDKDFNNEADTPDNFQSRRPNTSFCFLDIRSPGLGDTAMYLCATSSDRSGANVLTFGAGSRLTVL.

The chain links TRBV4-2 to TRBJ2-3; D is perhaps TRBD2 (6 bases). Germline V gene sequence: CDR1 LGHNA, CDR2 YNFKEQ. The CDR3 extends over 19 amino acids. V lost 0 bases to trimming and J lost 3 bases, with 22 bases between them. In DNA form, the CDR3 reads TGTGCCAGCAGCCAAGAGAGCGGGCTCGAATACTTCTTTACAGATACGCAGTATTTT. Its translation is CASSQESGLEYFFTDTQYF.

This clonotype showed up just a few times. The chain joins TRBV29-1 to TRBJ2-3; 8 bases fit TRBD1. Looked up from germline, CDR1 is SQVTM and CDR2 is ANQGSEA. This CDR3 contains 13 residues. The junction had 4 bases not matched to a gene; V was cut back by 4 bases and J by 4 bases. CDR3 DNA: TGCAGCGTTGTAAAACAGGGGGCAGATACGCAGTATTTT. Encoded protein: CSVVKQGADTQYF.

The J gene is TRBJ2-7, the V gene TRBV7-2, with D perhaps TRBD2 (5 bases). CDR3 length: 14 amino acids. From germline, CDR1 is SGHTA and CDR2 FQGNSA. V was pared by 1 base and J by 6 bases, with 13 bases between. The CDR3, as DNA: TGTGCCAGCAGCTTAGTAGAGGGCCAGGCCGAGCAGTACTTC. Translating it yields CASSLVEGQAEQYF.